The present TCR beta chain was sequenced within a study of PD-L1 blockade in urothelial cancer. With respect to this clone: Its antigen is not known.

Study findings and constraints: Larger 3-week expansion of tumor-associated blood clones was seen in durable-benefit patients.

Method: immunoSEQ multiplex PCR; TCRdb's copy keeps in-frame clones and lacks some. The data hold some 79,000 clones, with about 80% observed a single time. V lost 5 bases and J 0 bases, leaving 24 bases between the germline ends. This CDR3 has 19 amino acids. Germline V gene lookup returns CDR1 LNHDA and CDR2 SQIVND (reference sequence). Pretreatment sampling and on-treatment sampling together yielded between 1 and 8 samples for each patient. The origin of this receptor is a man aged 65 to 79 with urothelial cancer. The chain has TRBV19 and TRBJ2-3; D might be TRBD2 (5 bases). The starting material was PBMCs, obtained around atezolizumab (anti-PD-L1) treatment. CDR3 sequence: CASSLRLPGESSSTDTQYF. The CDR3 bases are TGTGCCAGTAGTCTACGTCTTCCCGGGGAGTCCTCTAGCACAGATACGCAGTATTTT.